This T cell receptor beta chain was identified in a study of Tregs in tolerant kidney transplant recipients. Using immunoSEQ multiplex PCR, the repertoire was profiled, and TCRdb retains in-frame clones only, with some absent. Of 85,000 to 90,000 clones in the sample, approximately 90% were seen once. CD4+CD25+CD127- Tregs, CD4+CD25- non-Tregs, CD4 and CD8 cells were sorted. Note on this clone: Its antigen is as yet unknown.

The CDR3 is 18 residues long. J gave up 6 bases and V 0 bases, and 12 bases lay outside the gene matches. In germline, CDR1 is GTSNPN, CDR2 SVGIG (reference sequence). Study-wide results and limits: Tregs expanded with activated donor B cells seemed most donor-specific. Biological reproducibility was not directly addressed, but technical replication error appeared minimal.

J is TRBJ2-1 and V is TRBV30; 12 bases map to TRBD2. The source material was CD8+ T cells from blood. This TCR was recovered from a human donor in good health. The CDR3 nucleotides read TGTGCCTGGAGTGTTCCTTTAATACTAGCGGGGGGTGGCAATGAGCAGTTCTTC. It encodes CAWSVPLILAGGGNEQFF.